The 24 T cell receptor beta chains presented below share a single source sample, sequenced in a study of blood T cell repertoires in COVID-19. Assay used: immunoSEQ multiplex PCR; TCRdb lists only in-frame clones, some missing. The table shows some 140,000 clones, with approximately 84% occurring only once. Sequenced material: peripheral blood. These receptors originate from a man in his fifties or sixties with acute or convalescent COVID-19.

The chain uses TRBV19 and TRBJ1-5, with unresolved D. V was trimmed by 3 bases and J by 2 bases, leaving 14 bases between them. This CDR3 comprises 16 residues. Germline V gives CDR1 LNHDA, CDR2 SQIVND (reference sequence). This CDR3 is CASSIGEGDGNQPQHF. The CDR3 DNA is TGTGCCAGTAGTATTGGAGAGGGAGACGGCAATCAGCCCCAGCATTTT. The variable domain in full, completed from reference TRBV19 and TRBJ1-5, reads DGGITQSPKYLFRKEGQNVTLSCEQNLNHDAMYWYRQDPGQGLRLIYYSQIVNDFQKGDIAEGYSVSREKKESFPLTVTSAQKNPTAFYLCASSIGEGDGNQPQHFGDGTRLSIL.

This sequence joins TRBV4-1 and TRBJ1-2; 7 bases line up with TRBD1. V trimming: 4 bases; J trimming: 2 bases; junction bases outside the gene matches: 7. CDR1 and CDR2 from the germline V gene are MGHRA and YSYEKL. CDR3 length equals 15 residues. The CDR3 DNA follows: TGCGCCAGCAGCCCCCCGGGACAGCGAAACTATGGCTACACCTTC. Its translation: CASSPPGQRNYGYTF.

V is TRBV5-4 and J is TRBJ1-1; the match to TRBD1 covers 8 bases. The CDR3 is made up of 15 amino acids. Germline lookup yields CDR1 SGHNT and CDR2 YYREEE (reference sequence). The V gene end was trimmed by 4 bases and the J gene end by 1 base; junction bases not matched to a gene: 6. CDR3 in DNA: TGTGCCAGCAGCGCGAGGACAGGGCAGAACACTGAAGCTTTCTTT. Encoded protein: CASSARTGQNTEAFF.

CDR3 nucleotides: TGTGCCAGCAGTGAACGCCAGGATGGCTACACCTTC. Translating it yields CASSERQDGYTF. V and J are TRBV6-1 and TRBJ1-2; D uncertain. Germline values: CDR1 MNHNS, CDR2 SASEGT. Trimming took 2 bases from V and 6 from J, leaving 7 bases between them. This CDR3 comprises 12 residues.

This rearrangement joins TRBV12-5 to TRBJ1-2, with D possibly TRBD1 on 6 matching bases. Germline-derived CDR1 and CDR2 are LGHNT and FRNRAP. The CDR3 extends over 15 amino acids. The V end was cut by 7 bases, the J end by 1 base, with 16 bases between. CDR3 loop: CASATGAGFNYGYTF. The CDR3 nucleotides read TGTGCTAGTGCGACAGGTGCAGGGTTTAACTATGGCTACACCTTC.

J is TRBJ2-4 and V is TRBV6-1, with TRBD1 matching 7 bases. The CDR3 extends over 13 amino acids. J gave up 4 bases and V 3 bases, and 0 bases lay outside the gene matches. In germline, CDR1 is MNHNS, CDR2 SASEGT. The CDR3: CASSEGQKNIQYF. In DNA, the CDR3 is TGTGCCAGCAGTGAGGGACAGAAAAACATTCAGTACTTC.

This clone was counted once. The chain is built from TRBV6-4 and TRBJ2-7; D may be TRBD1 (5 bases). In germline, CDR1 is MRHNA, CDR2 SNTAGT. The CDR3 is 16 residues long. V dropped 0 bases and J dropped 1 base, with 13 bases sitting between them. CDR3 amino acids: CASSDSQGRASYEQYF. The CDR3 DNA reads TGTGCCAGCAGTGACTCGCAGGGCCGCGCTTCCTACGAGCAGTACTTC.

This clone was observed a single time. CDR3 in DNA: TGCGCCAGCAGTCAAAGGGAGGGCCGAAGCGTCAGCTCCTACAATGAGCAGTTCTTC. The encoded protein is CASSQREGRSVSSYNEQFF. The chain has TRBV23-1 and TRBJ2-1, with 7 nucleotides matching TRBD2. TRBV23-1 is given ORF status, its function remaining uncertain. Germline trimming cut 2 bases from V and 0 bases from J; bases unmatched to any gene: 13. CDR3 length: 19 residues.

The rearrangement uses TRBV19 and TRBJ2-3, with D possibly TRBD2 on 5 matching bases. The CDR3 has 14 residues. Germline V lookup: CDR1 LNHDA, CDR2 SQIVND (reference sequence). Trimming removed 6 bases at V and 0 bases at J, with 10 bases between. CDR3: CASRWTSSTDTQYF. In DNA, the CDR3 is TGTGCCAGTAGGTGGACTTCTAGCACAGATACGCAGTATTTT.

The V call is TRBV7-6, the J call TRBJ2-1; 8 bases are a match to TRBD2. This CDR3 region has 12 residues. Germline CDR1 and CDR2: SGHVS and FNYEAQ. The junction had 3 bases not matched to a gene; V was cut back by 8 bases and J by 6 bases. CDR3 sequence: CASAGGVNEQFF. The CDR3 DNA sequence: TGTGCCAGCGCGGGGGGAGTCAATGAGCAGTTCTTC.

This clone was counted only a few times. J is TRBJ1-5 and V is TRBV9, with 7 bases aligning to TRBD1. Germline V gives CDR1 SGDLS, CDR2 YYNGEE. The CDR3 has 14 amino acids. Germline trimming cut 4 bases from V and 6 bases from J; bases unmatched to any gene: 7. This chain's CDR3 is CASSPTTGPQPQHF. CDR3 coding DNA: TGTGCCAGCAGCCCAACGACAGGGCCTCAGCCCCAGCATTTT.

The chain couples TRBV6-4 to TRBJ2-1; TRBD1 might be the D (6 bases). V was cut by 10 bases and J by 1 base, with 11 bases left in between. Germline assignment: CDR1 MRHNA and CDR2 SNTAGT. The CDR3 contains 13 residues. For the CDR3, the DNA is TGTGCCACCCGAGGGGGATCCTACAATGAGCAGTTCTTC. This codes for CATRGGSYNEQFF.

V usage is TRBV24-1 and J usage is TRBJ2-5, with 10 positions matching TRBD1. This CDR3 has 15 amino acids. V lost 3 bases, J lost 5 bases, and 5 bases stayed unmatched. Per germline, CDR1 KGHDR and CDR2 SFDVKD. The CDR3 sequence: CATSDGGQGLETQYF. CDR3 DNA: TGTGCCACCAGTGATGGGGGACAGGGGCTGGAGACCCAGTACTTC.

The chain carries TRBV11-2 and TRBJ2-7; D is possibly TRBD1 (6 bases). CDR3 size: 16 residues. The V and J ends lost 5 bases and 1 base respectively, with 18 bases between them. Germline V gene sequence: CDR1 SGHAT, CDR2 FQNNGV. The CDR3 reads CASSPSRGSQSYEQYF. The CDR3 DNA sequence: TGTGCCAGCAGCCCGTCCAGGGGATCTCAGTCCTACGAGCAGTACTTC.

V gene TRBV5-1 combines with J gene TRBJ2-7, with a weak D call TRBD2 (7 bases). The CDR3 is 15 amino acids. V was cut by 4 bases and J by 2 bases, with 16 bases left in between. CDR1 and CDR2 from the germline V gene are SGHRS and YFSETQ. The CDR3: CASSPGGGRTYEQYF. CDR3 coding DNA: TGCGCCAGCAGCCCTGGGGGGGGCCGCACCTACGAGCAGTACTTC.

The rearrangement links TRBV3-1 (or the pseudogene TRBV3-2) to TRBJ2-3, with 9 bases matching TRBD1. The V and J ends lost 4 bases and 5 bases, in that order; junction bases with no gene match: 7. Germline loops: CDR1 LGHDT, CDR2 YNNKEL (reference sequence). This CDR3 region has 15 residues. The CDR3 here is CASSLGTGYQDTQYF. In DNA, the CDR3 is TGTGCCAGCAGCCTGGGGACAGGGTATCAAGATACGCAGTATTTT.

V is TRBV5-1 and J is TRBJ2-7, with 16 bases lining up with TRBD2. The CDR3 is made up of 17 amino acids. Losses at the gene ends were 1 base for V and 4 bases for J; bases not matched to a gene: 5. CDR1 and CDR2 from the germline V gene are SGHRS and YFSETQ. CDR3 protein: CASSLSQGLAGGYEQYF. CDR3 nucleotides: TGCGCCAGCAGCTTGTCTCAGGGACTAGCGGGAGGGTACGAGCAGTACTTC. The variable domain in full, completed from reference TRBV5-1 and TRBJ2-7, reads KAGVTQTPRYLIKTRGQQVTLSCSPISGHRSVSWYQQTPGQGLQFLFEYFSETQRNKGNFPGRFSGRQFSNSRSEMNVSTLELGDSALYLCASSLSQGLAGGYEQYFGPGTRLTVT.

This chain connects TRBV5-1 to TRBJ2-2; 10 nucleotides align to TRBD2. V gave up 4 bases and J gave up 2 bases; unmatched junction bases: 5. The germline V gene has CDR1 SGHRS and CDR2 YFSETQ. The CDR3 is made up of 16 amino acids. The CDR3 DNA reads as TGCGCCAGCAGCCTGACTAGCGGGCTAAACACCGGGGAGCTGTTTTTT. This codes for CASSLTSGLNTGELFF. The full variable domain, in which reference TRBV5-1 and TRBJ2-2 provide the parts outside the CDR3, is KAGVTQTPRYLIKTRGQQVTLSCSPISGHRSVSWYQQTPGQGLQFLFEYFSETQRNKGNFPGRFSGRQFSNSRSEMNVSTLELGDSALYLCASSLTSGLNTGELFFGEGSRLTVL.

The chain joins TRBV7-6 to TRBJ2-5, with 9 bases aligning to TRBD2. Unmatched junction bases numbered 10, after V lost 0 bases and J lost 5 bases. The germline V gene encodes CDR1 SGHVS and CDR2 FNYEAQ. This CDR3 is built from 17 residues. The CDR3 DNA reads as TGTGCCAGCAGCTTAGCCCGCGGGGGGGACCCCATGGAGACCCAGTACTTC. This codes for CASSLARGGDPMETQYF.

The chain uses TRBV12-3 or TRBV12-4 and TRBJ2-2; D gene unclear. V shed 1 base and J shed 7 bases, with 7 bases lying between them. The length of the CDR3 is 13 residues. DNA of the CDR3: TGTGCCAGCAGTTTAGTGGCTTACGGGGAGCTGTTTTTT. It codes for CASSLVAYGELFF.

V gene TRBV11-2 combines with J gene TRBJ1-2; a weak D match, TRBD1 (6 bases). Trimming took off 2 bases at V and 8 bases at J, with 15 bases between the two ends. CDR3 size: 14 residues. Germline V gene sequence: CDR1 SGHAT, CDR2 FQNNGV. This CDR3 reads CASSLTGMSEGYTF. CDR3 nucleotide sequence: TGTGCCAGCAGCTTAACAGGGATGTCTGAGGGCTACACCTTC.

CDR3 residues: CSAEGTGYGYTF. DNA for the CDR3: TGCAGCGCGGAAGGGACAGGCTATGGCTACACCTTC. The rearrangement uses TRBV29-1 and TRBJ1-2, with TRBD1 identical over 8 bases. The germline V gene encodes CDR1 SQVTM and CDR2 ANQGSEA. V shed 7 bases, J shed 4 bases, and the junction held 5 bases outside the gene matches. This CDR3 is 12 amino acids long.

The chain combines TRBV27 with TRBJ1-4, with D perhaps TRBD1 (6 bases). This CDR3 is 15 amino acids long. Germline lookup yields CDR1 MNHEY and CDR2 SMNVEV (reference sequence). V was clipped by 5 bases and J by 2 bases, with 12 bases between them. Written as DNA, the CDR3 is TGTGCCAGCAGTGATCAGGGGAACACTAATGAAAAACTGTTTTTT. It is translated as CASSDQGNTNEKLFF.

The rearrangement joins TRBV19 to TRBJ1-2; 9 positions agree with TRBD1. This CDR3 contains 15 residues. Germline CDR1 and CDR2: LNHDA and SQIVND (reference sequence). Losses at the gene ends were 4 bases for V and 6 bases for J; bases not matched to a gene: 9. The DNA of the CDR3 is TGTGCCAGTAGTAAGACAACAGGGGGCGTGAATGGCTACACCTTC. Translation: CASSKTTGGVNGYTF.